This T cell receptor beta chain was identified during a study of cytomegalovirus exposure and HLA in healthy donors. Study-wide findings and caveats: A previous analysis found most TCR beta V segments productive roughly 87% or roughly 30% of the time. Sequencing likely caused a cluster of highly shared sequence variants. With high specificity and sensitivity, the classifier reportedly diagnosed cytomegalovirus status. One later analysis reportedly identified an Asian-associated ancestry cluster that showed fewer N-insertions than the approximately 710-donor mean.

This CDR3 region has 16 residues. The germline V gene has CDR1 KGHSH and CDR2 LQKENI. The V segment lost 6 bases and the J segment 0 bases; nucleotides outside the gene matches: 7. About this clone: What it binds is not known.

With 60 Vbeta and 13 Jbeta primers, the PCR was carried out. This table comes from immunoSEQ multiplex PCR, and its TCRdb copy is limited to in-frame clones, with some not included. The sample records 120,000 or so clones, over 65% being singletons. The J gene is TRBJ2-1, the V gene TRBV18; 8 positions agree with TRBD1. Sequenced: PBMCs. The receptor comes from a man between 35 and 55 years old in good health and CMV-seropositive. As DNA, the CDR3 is TGTGCCAGCTCGGACGGACAGGGCTTCTCCTACAATGAGCAGTTCTTC. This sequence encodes CASSDGQGFSYNEQFF.